The 7 T cell receptor beta chains listed next were all sequenced from one sample in a study of blood T cell repertoires in COVID-19. Data came from immunoSEQ multiplex PCR; TCRdb stores just in-frame clones and leaves some out. The table has a few hundred thousand clones, 80% to 90% seen once. Sequenced sample: PBMCs or T cells enriched from blood (not recorded which). The receptor set was obtained from a woman in her forties or fifties who had recovered from COVID-19.

This sequence joins TRBV4-2 and TRBJ2-2; D may be TRBD2 (6 bases). The V gene's germline CDR1 is LGHNA and CDR2 YNFKEQ. Trimming cost V 1 base and J 2 bases, with 17 bases left between them. This CDR3 is 18 amino acids long. The CDR3 is CASSQGSGVASNTGELFF. The DNA for the CDR3 is TGTGCCAGCAGCCAAGGCTCGGGGGTCGCCTCTAACACCGGGGAGCTGTTTTTT.

V gene TRBV12-5 combines with J gene TRBJ1-1; possible D gene TRBD1, 5 bases. Trimming removed 1 base at V and 3 bases at J, with 12 bases between. Germline lookup yields CDR1 LGHNT and CDR2 FRNRAP. The CDR3 spans 15 residues. The DNA of the CDR3 is TGTGCTAGTGGTTTGGAATGGGGGAGGGACACTGAAGCTTTCTTT. It specifies CASGLEWGRDTEAFF.

This chain uses TRBV6-1 with TRBJ2-5, with 7 positions matching TRBD1. The trim removed 6 bases at V and 2 bases at J, leaving 6 bases unmatched. The CDR3 contains 14 residues. The germline V gene encodes CDR1 MNHNS and CDR2 SASEGT. The CDR3 nucleotides read TGTGCCAGCAGGCCGACAGGGCCTCAAGAGACCCAGTACTTC. It translates to CASRPTGPQETQYF.

This clone was counted a few times. The V and J genes are TRBV5-1 and TRBJ1-1; TRBD1 aligns across 7 bases. CDR3 length: 16 residues. The J segment lost 4 bases and the V segment lost 0 bases, leaving 9 bases of the junction unmatched. Germline CDR1 reads SGHRS; CDR2 reads YFSETQ. The CDR3 protein is CASSLGGTDRATEAFF. The CDR3 region has the DNA TGCGCCAGCAGCTTGGGGGGGACCGACAGGGCCACTGAAGCTTTCTTT.

The chain recombines TRBV10-3 with TRBJ2-7, with a tentative D call TRBD1 (8 bases). The CDR3 length is 18 residues. V lost 7 bases, J lost 5 bases, and 30 bases lay in between. Germline V gene data show CDR1 as ENHRY and CDR2 as SYGVKD. CDR3 in DNA: TGTGCCATCACCCAGACAGGGGATGGGGGCGGGAGCATCAACGAGCAGTACTTC. Translation gives CAITQTGDGGGSINEQYF.

V and J are TRBV27 and TRBJ1-5; D is undetermined. The CDR3 has 12 amino acids. CDR1 is MNHEY and CDR2 is SMNVEV in the germline V gene (reference sequence). V dropped 5 bases and J dropped 7 bases, with 9 bases sitting between them. The CDR3: CASSLGGQPQHF. In nucleotides, the CDR3 is TGTGCCAGCAGTCTGGGAGGCCAGCCCCAGCATTTT.

The chain couples TRBV5-1 to TRBJ2-3, with 10 bases that match TRBD2. Trimming cost V 4 bases and J 0 bases; bases outside gene matches: 5. Germline V gives CDR1 SGHRS, CDR2 YFSETQ. CDR3 size: 16 residues. The CDR3 bases are TGCGCCAGCAGCACCGGACTAGCGGTTAGCACAGATACGCAGTATTTT. Amino acids: CASSTGLAVSTDTQYF. The entire variable domain, with the rest obtained from reference TRBV5-1 and TRBJ2-3, is as follows: KAGVTQTPRYLIKTRGQQVTLSCSPISGHRSVSWYQQTPGQGLQFLFEYFSETQRNKGNFPGRFSGRQFSNSRSEMNVSTLELGDSALYLCASSTGLAVSTDTQYFGPGTRLTVL.